This T cell receptor (beta chain) was obtained from a study of blood T cell repertoires in COVID-19. Cohort assignment relied on participant-reported clinical history. Original analysis: Amplified reference gene primers provided the basis for estimating nucleated cell counts. Clones were sequenced by immunoSEQ multiplex PCR, and TCRdb holds only the in-frame ones, with some missing. The D gene and trimming were derived from the DNA, and the V and J assignments and clone size from that table. The sample includes 200,000 or so clones, about 91% seen only once; the top ten take 2.5%. Germline V gene data show CDR1 as WNHNN and CDR2 as SYGVQD (reference sequence). CDR3 size: 17 residues. V shed 4 bases, J shed 1 base, and the junction held 7 bases outside the gene matches.

This chain connects TRBV10-1 to TRBJ2-2; 9 nucleotides align to TRBD2. The sequence came from a woman aged 40 to 55 with acute COVID-19. Sample: PBMCs or T cells enriched from blood (not recorded which). CDR3: CASSGVSGRLNTGELFF. CDR3 nucleotide sequence: TGCGCCAGCAGTGGCGTTAGCGGGAGATTGAACACCGGGGAGCTGTTTTTT.